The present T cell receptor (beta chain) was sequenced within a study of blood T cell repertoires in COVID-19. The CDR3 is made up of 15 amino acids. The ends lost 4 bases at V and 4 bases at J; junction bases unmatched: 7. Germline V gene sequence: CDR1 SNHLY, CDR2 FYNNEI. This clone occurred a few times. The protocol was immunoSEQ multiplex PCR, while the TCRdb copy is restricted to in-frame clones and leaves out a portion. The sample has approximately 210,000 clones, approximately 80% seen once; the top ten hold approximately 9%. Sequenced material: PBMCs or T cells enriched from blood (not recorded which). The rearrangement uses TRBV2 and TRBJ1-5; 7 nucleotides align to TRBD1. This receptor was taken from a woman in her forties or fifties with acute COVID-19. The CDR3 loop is CASSGPGQSNQPQHF. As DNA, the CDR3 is TGTGCCAGCAGTGGGCCGGGACAGTCAAATCAGCCCCAGCATTTT.